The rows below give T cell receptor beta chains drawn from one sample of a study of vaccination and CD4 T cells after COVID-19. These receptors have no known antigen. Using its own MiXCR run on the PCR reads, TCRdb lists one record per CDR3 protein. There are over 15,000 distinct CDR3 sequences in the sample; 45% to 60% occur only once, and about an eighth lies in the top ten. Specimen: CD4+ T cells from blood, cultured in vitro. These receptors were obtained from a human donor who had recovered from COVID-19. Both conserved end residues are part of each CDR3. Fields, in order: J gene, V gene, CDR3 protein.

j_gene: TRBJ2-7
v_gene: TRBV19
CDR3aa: CASSMGSGRLYEQYF

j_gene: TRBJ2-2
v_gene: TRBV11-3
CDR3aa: CASSLRTGGTGELFF

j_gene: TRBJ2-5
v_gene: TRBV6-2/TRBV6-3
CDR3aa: CASSPGTLQETQYF

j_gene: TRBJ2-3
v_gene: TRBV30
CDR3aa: CAWSQYTDTQYF

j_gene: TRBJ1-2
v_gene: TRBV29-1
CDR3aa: CSVRGFYGYTF

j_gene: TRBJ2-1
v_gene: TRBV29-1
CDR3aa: CSVNRATSGYNEQFF

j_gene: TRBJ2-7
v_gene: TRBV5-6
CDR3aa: CASRAAGRSSYEQYF

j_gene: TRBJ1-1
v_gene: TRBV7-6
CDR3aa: CASSFSVRGPLNTEAFF

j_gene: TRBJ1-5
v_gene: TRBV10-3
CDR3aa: CAISATGLSNQPQHF

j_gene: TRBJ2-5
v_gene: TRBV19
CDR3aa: CASSIGLAGAIHQETQYF

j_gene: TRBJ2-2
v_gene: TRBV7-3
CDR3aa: CASRDGRAVTGELFF

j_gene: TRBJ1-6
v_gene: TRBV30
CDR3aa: CAWSVSPGQGGPPLHF

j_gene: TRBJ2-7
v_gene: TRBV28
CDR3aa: CASRRTGFYEQYF

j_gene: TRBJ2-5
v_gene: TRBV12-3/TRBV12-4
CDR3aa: CASSSSAKETQYF

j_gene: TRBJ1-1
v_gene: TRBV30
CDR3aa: CAWSATGNTEAFF

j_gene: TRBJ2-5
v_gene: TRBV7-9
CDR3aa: CASSLVGETQYF

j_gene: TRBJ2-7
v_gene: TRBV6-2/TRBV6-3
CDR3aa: CASSRGQRHEQYF

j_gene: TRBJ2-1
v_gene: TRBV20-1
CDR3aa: CSARDLAGVGNEQFF

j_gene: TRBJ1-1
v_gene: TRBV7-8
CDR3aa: CASSSRGGFDTEAFF

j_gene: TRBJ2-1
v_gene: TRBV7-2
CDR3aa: CVSSFEQGREQFF

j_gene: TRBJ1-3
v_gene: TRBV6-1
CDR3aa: CASTAGNTIYF

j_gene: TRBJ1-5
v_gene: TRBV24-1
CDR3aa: CATSGGTNQPQHF

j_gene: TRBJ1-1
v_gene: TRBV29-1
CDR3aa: CSVRQGDTEAFF

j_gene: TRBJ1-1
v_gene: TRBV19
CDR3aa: CASSPLTGRTEAFF

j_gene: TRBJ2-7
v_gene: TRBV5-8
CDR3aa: CASSPRGTPSYEQYF

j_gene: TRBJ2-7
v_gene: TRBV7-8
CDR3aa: CASRRRALTGGEQYF

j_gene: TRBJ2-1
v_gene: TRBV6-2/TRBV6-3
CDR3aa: CASSYESRSRDEQFF

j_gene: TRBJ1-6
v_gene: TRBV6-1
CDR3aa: CASLRLPMTLVTYNSPLHF

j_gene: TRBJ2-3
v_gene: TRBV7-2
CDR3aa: CASSREQRNTQYF

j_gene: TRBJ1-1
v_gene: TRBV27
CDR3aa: CASSFNRGGTEAFF

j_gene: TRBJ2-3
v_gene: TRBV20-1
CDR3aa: CSARAAGGTDTQYF

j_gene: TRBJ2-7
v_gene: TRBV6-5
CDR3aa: CASSSRTSRPYEQYF

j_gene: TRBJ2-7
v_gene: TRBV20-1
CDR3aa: CSAGSDWRSYEQYF